A selection of T cell receptor beta chains follows, all from one sample in a study of human T cells and chemical hapten exposure. MiXCR, run by TCRdb on the RACE reads, gives a single entry per CDR3 protein. Of some 180,000 distinct CDR3 sequences listed, 20% to 25% were seen once; the top ten hold 2% to 2.5%. The material sequenced was whole blood, taken in connection with sensitization to the hapten diphenylcyclopropenone (DPC). Every receptor here comes from a woman aged 40 to 55 with alopecia areata. Some clones in this sample may be carry-over from other donors' samples. CDR3s include the opening cysteine and the closing phenylalanine or tryptophan. Each record gives: D gene, clone size, J gene, V gene, CDR3 protein, CDR3 DNA. A D gene is named only where the DNA matches it firmly. Only part of the rows carry a size: once, few, many, or a class if the clone is expanded.

D: TRBD1
size: NA
J: TRBJ1-6
V: TRBV7-2
CDR3: CASSSRWAGGGSPLHF
DNA: TGTGCCAGCAGCTCAAGATGGGCAGGGGGCGGTTCACCCCTCCACTTT

D: TRBD2
size: few
J: TRBJ2-1
V: TRBV10-3
CDR3: CAGGETIYNEQFF
DNA: TGTGCCGGGGGGGAGACCATATACAATGAGCAGTTCTTC

D: NA
size: NA
J: TRBJ2-3
V: TRBV7-2
CDR3: CASSRPGGGGDTQYF
DNA: TGTGCCAGCAGCCGCCCGGGAGGGGGCGGAGATACGCAGTATTTT

D: TRBD2
size: NA
J: TRBJ2-3
V: TRBV20-1
CDR3: CSAPPASGSDTQYF
DNA: TGCAGTGCGCCGCCGGCTAGCGGGAGCGATACGCAGTATTTT

D: NA
size: NA
J: TRBJ1-1
V: TRBV7-2
CDR3: CASSLEPQNTEAFF
DNA: TGTGCCAGCAGCTTAGAACCCCAGAACACTGAAGCTTTCTTT

D: NA
size: NA
J: TRBJ2-5
V: TRBV5-1
CDR3: CASREGEETQYF
DNA: TGCGCCAGCAGGGAAGGGGAAGAGACCCAGTACTTC

D: NA
size: few
J: TRBJ2-5
V: TRBV6-2/TRBV6-3
CDR3: CASSLQGVGRASAQYF
DNA: TGTGCCAGCAGCCTACAAGGCGTCGGACGTGCGTCGGCCCAGTACTTC

D: NA
size: NA
J: TRBJ1-3
V: TRBV7-2
CDR3: CASSLVGGPRGNTIYF
DNA: TGTGCCAGCAGCTTAGTAGGGGGGCCTAGGGGAAACACCATATATTTT

D: NA
size: NA
J: TRBJ2-1
V: TRBV6-2/TRBV6-3
CDR3: CASRKGGHSVYNEQFF
DNA: TGTGCCAGCAGGAAGGGGGGGCACTCTGTATACAATGAGCAGTTCTTC

D: NA
size: many
J: TRBJ2-2
V: TRBV6-2/TRBV6-3
CDR3: CASSYLRDTGELFF
DNA: TGTGCCAGCAGTTACTTGCGGGACACCGGGGAGCTGTTTTTT

D: NA
size: many
J: TRBJ2-1
V: TRBV24-1
CDR3: CATRDDANEQFF
DNA: TGTGCCACCAGGGACGACGCAAATGAGCAGTTCTTC

D: NA
size: NA
J: TRBJ1-4
V: TRBV4-2
CDR3: CASSRSGSTNEKLFF
DNA: TGTGCCAGCAGCCGAAGCGGGTCAACTAATGAAAAACTGTTTTTT

D: TRBD1
size: NA
J: TRBJ2-3
V: TRBV28
CDR3: CALGDRGGNTQYF
DNA: TGTGCCCTGGGGGACAGGGGTGGAAATACGCAGTATTTT

D: NA
size: few
J: TRBJ1-5
V: TRBV4-3
CDR3: CASSQDLIYSNQPQHF
DNA: TGCGCCAGCAGCCAAGATTTGATATATAGCAATCAGCCCCAGCATTTT

D: TRBD1
size: many
J: TRBJ2-1
V: TRBV6-4
CDR3: CASTASAGTGANEQFF
DNA: TGTGCCAGCACCGCGAGCGCCGGGACAGGGGCCAATGAGCAGTTCTTC

D: NA
size: NA
J: TRBJ2-7
V: TRBV28
CDR3: CAINSGISYEQYF
DNA: TGTGCCATCAACTCGGGGATTAGCTACGAGCAGTACTTC

D: NA
size: few
J: TRBJ1-1
V: TRBV28
CDR3: CASSPHRMNTEAFF
DNA: TGTGCCAGCAGTCCCCACCGGATGAACACTGAAGCTTTCTTT

D: TRBD2
size: NA
J: TRBJ2-7
V: TRBV19
CDR3: CASSIETGLAGVHEQYF
DNA: TGTGCCAGTAGTATAGAGACGGGACTAGCGGGAGTCCACGAGCAGTACTTC